This TCR beta chain was documented in a study of Tregs in tolerant kidney transplant recipients. Study-level findings and limits: Biological reproducibility was not directly addressed, but technical replication error appeared minimal.

Notes on this clone: The target antigen is unknown.

The V segment lost 0 bases and the J segment 3 bases; nucleotides outside the gene matches: 6. The CDR3 totals 17 residues. Germline CDR1 MNHNS, CDR2 SASEGT. Recipients received nonmyeloablative bone marrow transplants from related graft donors, with transient mixed chimerism. Unstimulated regulatory T cells (CD4+CD25+CD127-), CD4+CD25- non-regulatory cells, CD4 and CD8 cells were FACS-sorted from thawed PBMCs. Profiling relied on immunoSEQ multiplex PCR, and the TCRdb table lists in-frame clones only, not all of them. This table has roughly 64,000 clones, approximately 89% appearing once. This sample comprised CD4+ T cells from blood (PBMCs), obtained 6 months after the transplant. The sequence was collected from a human patient who received a combined kidney and bone marrow transplant. Some T cells may be supplied by the graft donor. V usage is TRBV6-1 and J usage is TRBJ2-2, with 8 positions matching TRBD2. This chain's CDR3 is CASSEARGAGDTGELFF. The CDR3 DNA is TGTGCCAGCAGTGAAGCGCGGGGGGCTGGAGACACCGGGGAGCTGTTTTTT.